This T cell receptor beta chain was recovered during a study of blood T cells in healthy people across ages. Study-wide results and caveats: Researchers judged that diversity estimates from one million T cells fell short of true values. In long-lived donors, naive CD4+ cell counts and diversity exceeded those of aged donors.

With a J-beta primer mix and a sample-barcoded 5' primer, a second PCR ran about 7 to 12 cycles. TCRdb independently ran MiXCR on the 5' RACE reads; one entry per CDR3 protein. There are some 760,000 distinct CDR3 sequences in the sample; 25% occur only once, and approximately 3.7% lies in the top ten. Points on this clonotype: Its antigen is as yet unknown.

Germline V CDR1 and CDR2: LGHNA, YNFKEQ. V shed 4 bases, J shed 8 bases, and the junction held 6 bases outside the gene matches. The CDR3 runs 14 residues. A further study also used this sample, focusing on T cells of mothers and their children. That report adds: Thymic selection, a shaping force on TCR recombination output, acts similarly in related and unrelated pairs. Related mother-child pairs showed slightly, non-significantly higher overlap than unrelated pairs.

The sample comprised blood. This rearrangement joins TRBV4-2 to TRBJ1-4; 8 nucleotides agree with TRBD1. The sequence came from a boy younger than 18 in good health. Here the CDR3 reads CASSPSRDREKLFF. CDR3 sequence (DNA): TGTGCCAGCAGCCCGTCCCGGGACAGGGAAAAACTGTTTTTT.